This TCR beta chain was retrieved from a study of blood T cells in healthy people across ages. Whole-study findings and limits: Both higher diversity and more naive CD4+ cells marked long-lived donors when set against aged donors.

As concerns this clonotype: Its cognate antigen is unknown.

Healthy Russian Caucasian donors spanned ages roughly 6 to 90 years. CDR3 length: 14 residues. The germline gives CDR1 SGHTA, CDR2 FQGNSA. Trimming removed 1 base at V and 5 bases at J, with 10 bases between. Using a J-beta primer mix together with a sample-barcoded 5' primer, a second PCR was run for roughly 6 to 12 cycles. With 12 random nucleotides, a template-switch adaptor tagged each individual cDNA molecule. There were at least 3 million CDR3-containing paired-end reads obtained from each sample. TCRdb re-called the 5' RACE reads through MiXCR, storing one row per CDR3 protein. The table shows 700,000 or so distinct CDR3 sequences, with roughly 43% occurring only once.

This clonotype originated in a man older than 75 in good health. The chain uses TRBV7-2 and TRBJ2-3, with D tentatively TRBD2 (5 bases). Sequenced input: blood. The CDR3 loop is CASSLVVSGDTQYF. In nucleotides, the CDR3 is TGTGCCAGCAGCTTAGTCGTCAGCGGAGATACGCAGTATTTT.